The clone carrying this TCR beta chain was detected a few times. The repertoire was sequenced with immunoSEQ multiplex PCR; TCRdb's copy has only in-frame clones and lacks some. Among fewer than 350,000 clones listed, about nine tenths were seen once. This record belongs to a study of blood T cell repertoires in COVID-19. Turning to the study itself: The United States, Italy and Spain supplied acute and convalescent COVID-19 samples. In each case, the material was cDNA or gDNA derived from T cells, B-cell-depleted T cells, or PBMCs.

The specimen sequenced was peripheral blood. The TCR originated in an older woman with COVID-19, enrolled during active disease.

In DNA, the CDR3 is TGTGCCAGCAGCGGGACAGGGAGCTCACCCCTCCACTTT. As protein: CASSGTGSSPLHF. V and J are TRBV5-4 and TRBJ1-6; 9 bases line up with TRBD1. CDR3 length equals 13 residues. Trimming took 4 bases from V and 10 from J; bases not matched to a gene: 3. Germline CDR1 and CDR2: SGHNT and YYREEE (reference sequence).